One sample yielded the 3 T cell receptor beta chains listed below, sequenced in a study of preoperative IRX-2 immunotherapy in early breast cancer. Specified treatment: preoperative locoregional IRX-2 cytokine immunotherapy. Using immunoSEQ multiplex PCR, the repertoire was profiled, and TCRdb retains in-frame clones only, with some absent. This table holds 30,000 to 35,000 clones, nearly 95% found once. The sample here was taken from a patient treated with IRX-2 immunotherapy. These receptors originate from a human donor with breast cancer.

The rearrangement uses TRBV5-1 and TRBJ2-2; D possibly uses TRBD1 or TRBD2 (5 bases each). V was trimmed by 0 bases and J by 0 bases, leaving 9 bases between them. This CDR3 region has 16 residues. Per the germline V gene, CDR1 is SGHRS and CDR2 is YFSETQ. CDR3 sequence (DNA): TGCGCCAGCAGCTTGGATGGGGGTACGAACACCGGGGAGCTGTTTTTT. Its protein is CASSLDGGTNTGELFF.

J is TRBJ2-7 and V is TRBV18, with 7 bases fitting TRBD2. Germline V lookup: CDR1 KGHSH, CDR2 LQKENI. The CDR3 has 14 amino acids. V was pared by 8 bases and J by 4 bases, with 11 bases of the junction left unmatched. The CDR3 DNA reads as TGTGCCAGCCACGGGCTAGCGGATCGTTACGAGCAGTACTTC. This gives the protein CASHGLADRYEQYF.

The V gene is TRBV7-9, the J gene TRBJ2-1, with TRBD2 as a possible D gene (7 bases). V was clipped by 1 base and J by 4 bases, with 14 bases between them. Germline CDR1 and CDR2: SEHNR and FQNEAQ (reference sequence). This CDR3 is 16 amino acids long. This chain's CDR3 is CASSLGWGGQYNEQFF. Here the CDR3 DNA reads TGTGCCAGCAGCTTAGGGTGGGGGGGGCAATACAATGAGCAGTTCTTC.